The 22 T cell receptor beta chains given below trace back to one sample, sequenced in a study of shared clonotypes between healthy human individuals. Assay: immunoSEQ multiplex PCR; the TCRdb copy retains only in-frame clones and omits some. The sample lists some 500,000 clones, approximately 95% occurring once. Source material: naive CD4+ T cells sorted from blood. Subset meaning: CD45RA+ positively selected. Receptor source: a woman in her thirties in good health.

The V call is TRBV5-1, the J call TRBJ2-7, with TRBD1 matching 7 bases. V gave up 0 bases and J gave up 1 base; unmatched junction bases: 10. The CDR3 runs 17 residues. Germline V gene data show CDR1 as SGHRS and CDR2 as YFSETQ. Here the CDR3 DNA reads TGCGCCAGCAGCTTGGGGGTCGACAGGGTAGGTTCCTACGAGCAGTACTTC. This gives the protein CASSLGVDRVGSYEQYF.

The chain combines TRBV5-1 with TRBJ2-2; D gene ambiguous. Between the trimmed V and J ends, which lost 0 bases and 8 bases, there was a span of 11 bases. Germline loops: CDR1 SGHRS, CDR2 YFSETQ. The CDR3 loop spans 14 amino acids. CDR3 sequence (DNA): TGCGCCAGCAGCTTGGTGACTGGGGTGGGGGAGCTGTTTTTT. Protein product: CASSLVTGVGELFF.

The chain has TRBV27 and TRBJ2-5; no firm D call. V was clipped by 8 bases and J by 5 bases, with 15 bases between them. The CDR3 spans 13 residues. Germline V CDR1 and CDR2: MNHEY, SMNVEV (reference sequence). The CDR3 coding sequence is TGTGCCAGCCGAACCGAGAGTGGGGAGACCCAGTACTTC. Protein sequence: CASRTESGETQYF.

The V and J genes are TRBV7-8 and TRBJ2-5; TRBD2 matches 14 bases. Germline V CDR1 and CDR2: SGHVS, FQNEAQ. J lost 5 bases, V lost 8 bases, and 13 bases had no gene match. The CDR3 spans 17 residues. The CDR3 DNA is TGTGCCAGCGGGACACGGGGACTAGCGGGAGCGTCGGAGACCCAGTACTTC. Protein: CASGTRGLAGASETQYF.

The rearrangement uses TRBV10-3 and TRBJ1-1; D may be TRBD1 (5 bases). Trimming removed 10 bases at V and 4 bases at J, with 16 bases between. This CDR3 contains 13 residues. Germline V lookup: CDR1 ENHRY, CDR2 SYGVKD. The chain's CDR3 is CASQVGVSTEAFF. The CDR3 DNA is TGTGCCAGTCAGGTAGGGGTGAGCACTGAAGCTTTCTTT.

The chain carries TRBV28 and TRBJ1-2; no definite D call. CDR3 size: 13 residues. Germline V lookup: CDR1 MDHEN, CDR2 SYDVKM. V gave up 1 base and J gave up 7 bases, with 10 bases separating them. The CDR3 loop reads CASSLLLPGGYTF. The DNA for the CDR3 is TGTGCCAGCAGTTTATTGCTTCCGGGTGGCTACACCTTC.

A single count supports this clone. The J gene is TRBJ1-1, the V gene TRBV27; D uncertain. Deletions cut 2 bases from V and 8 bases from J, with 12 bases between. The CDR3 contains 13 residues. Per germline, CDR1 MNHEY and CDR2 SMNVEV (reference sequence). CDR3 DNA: TGTGCCAGCAGTTTAGCTAAGATGGGAGAAGCTTTCTTT. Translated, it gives CASSLAKMGEAFF.

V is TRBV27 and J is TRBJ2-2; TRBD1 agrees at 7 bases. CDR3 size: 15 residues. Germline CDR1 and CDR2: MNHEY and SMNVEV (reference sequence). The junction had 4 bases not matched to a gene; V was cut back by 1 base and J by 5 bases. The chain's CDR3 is CASSLYVRGTGELFF. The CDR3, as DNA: TGTGCCAGCAGTTTATACGTCAGGGGGACCGGGGAGCTGTTTTTT.

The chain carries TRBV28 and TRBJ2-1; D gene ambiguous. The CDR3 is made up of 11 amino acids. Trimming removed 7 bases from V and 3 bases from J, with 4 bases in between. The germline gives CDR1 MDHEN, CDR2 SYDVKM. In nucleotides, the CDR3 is TGTGCCAGCACCGGCTACAATGAGCAGTTCTTC. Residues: CASTGYNEQFF.

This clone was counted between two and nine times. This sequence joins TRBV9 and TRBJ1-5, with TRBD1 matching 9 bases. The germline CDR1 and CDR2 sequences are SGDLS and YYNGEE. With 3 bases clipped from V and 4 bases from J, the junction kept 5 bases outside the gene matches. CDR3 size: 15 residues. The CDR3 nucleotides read TGTGCCAGCAGCGGACCCGGGACAGGGAATCAGCCCCAGCATTTT. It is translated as CASSGPGTGNQPQHF.

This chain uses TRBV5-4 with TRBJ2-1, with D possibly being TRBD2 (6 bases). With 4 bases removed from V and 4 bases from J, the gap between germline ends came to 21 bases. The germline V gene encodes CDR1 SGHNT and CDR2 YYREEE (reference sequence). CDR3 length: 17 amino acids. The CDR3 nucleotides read TGTGCCAGCAGCGGACGAATTAGCGGATTTTTATACAATGAGCAGTTCTTC. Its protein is CASSGRISGFLYNEQFF.

CDR3 DNA: TGCAGCGTTGAGGACAGTTATGATGGCTACACCTTC. This codes for CSVEDSYDGYTF. The V gene is TRBV29-1, the J gene TRBJ1-2; a possible D gene is TRBD1 (6 bases). The length of the CDR3 is 12 residues. Germline CDR1 and CDR2: SQVTM and ANQGSEA. V dropped 3 bases and J dropped 6 bases, with 11 bases sitting between them. Full variable domain (remainder filled in from reference TRBV29-1 and TRBJ1-2): SAVISQKPSRDICQRGTSLTIQCQVDSQVTMMFWYRQQPGQSLTLIATANQGSEATYESGFVIDKFPISRPNLTFSTLTVSNMSPEDSSIYLCSVEDSYDGYTFGSGTRLTVV.

The CDR3 loop is CASSETGTLAEAFF. The CDR3, as DNA: TGTGCCAGCAGTGAAACCGGGACCCTAGCTGAAGCTTTCTTT. This chain links TRBV28 with TRBJ1-1; the D gene is possibly TRBD1 (5 bases). This CDR3 is built from 14 residues. Germline V CDR1 and CDR2: MDHEN, SYDVKM. Trimming removed 5 bases at V and 6 bases at J, with 16 bases between.

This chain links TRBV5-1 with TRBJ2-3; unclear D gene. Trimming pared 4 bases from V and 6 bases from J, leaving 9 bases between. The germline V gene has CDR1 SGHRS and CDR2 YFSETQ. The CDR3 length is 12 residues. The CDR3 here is CASSDSRDTQYF. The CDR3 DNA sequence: TGCGCCAGCAGCGACTCCCGGGATACGCAGTATTTT.

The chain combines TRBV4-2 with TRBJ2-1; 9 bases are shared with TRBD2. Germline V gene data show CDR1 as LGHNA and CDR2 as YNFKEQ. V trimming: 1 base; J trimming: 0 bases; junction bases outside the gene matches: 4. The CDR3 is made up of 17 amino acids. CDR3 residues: CASSQGRSGSSYNEQFF. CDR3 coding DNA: TGTGCCAGCAGCCAAGGCCGTAGCGGGAGCTCCTACAATGAGCAGTTCTTC.

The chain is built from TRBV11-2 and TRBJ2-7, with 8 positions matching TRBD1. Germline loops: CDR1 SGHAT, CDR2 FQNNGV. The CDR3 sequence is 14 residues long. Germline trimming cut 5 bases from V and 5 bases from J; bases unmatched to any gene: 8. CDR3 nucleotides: TGTGCCAGCAGCACCTACAGGGGGTTTGACGAGCAGTACTTC. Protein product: CASSTYRGFDEQYF.

CDR3 loop: CASSPGAGGTDTQYF. The CDR3 nucleotides are TGTGCCAGCTCACCTGGTGCGGGTGGCACAGATACGCAGTATTTT. This rearrangement joins TRBV18 to TRBJ2-3; TRBD2 is a possible D gene (5 bases). CDR3 length: 15 residues. V was trimmed by 3 bases and J by 1 base, leaving 11 bases between them. CDR1 is KGHSH and CDR2 is LQKENI in the germline V gene.

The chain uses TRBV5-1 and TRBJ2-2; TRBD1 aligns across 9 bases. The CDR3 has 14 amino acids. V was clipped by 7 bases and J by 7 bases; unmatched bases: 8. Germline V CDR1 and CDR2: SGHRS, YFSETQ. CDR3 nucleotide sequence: TGCGCCAGCGACCCGGGACAGGGTGTCGGGGAGCTGTTTTTT. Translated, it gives CASDPGQGVGELFF.

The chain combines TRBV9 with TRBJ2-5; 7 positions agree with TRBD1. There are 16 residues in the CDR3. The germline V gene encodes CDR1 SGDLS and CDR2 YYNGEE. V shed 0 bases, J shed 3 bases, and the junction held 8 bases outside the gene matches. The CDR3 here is CASSVGSRTGEETQYF. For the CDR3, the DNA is TGTGCCAGCAGCGTAGGCTCTCGGACAGGAGAAGAGACCCAGTACTTC.

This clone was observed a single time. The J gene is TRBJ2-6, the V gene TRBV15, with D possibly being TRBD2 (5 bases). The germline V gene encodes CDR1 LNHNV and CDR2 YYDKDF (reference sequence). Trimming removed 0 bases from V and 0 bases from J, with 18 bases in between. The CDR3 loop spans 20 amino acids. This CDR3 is CATSRDRGVASSSGANVLTF. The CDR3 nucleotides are TGTGCCACCAGCAGAGATCGGGGAGTCGCCTCTAGCTCTGGGGCCAACGTCCTGACTTTC.

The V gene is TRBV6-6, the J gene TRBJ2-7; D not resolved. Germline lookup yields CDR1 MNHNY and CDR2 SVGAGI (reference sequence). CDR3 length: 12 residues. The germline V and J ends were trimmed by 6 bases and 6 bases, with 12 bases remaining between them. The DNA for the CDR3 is TGTGCCAGCAGCCTTAGGACGGCCGAGCAGTACTTC. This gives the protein CASSLRTAEQYF.

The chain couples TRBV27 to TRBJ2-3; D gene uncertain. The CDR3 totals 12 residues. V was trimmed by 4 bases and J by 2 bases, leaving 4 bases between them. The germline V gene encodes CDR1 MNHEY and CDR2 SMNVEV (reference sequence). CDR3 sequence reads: CASSSDTDTQYF. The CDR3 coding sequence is TGTGCCAGCAGTTCTGACACAGATACGCAGTATTTT.